The TCR beta chain described here comes from a study of blood T cell repertoires in COVID-19. This clone was detected only once. Measured with immunoSEQ multiplex PCR; TCRdb has only the in-frame clones, and not every one. The data show around 150,000 clones, approximately 92% seen once. The sample comprised peripheral blood. The sequence came from a woman aged 45-65 years with acute or convalescent COVID-19.

The CDR3: CASSEREDYGYTF. CDR3 DNA sequence: TGTGCCAGCAGTGAAAGGGAGGACTATGGCTACACCTTC. The V and J genes are TRBV2 and TRBJ1-2; D remains unclear. V was trimmed by 2 bases and J by 3 bases, leaving 7 bases between them. The germline gives CDR1 SNHLY, CDR2 FYNNEI. The CDR3 has 13 residues.